Shown below are 9 T cell receptor beta chains from a single sample sequenced in a study of blood T cells in healthy people across ages. Sample-barcoded 5' priming and a J-beta primer mix drove a second PCR of about 7 to 11 cycles. TCRdb reprocessed the 5' RACE reads via MiXCR and lists one record per CDR3 protein. The sample has roughly 1.4 million distinct CDR3 sequences, 45% to 70% seen once. The sequenced sample consisted of blood. These receptors were obtained from a man between 18 and 35 years old in good health.

The chain carries TRBV29-1 and TRBJ1-2; D uncertain. The CDR3 is 9 residues long. Trimming cost V 3 bases and J 10 bases, with 6 bases left between them. Per the germline V gene, CDR1 is SQVTM and CDR2 is ANQGSEA. The CDR3 DNA is TGCAGCGTTGACAGGCCCTACACCTTC. Protein: CSVDRPYTF.

The chain joins TRBV10-3 to TRBJ2-2; D is perhaps TRBD1 or TRBD2 (6 bases each). V lost 2 bases to trimming and J lost 4 bases, with 14 bases between them. Germline values: CDR1 ENHRY, CDR2 SYGVKD. This CDR3 comprises 16 residues. This CDR3 reads CAISEKAEGGTGELFF. The CDR3 DNA is TGTGCCATCAGTGAGAAGGCGGAGGGGGGCACCGGGGAGCTGTTTTTT.

This clonotype was recorded a few times. V and J are TRBV29-1 and TRBJ2-3, with D unresolved. Germline assignment: CDR1 SQVTM and CDR2 ANQGSEA. Trimming removed 6 bases from V and 4 bases from J, with 14 bases in between. The CDR3 sequence is 13 residues long. The CDR3 nucleotides are TGCAGCGTCAGGCGGCCCCTCTCAGATACGCAGTATTTT. This encodes CSVRRPLSDTQYF.

The CDR3 region has the DNA TGTGCCAGCAGCGTCCGGCAGGGTTGGAATACGCAGTATTTT. Translation gives CASSVRQGWNTQYF. This chain links TRBV9 with TRBJ2-3, with D maybe TRBD1 (5 bases). The germline gives CDR1 SGDLS, CDR2 YYNGEE. V lost 2 bases to trimming and J lost 7 bases, with 14 bases between them. This CDR3 comprises 14 residues.

The rearrangement uses TRBV29-1 and TRBJ1-2; TRBD1 matches at 10 bases. J lost 8 bases, V lost 7 bases, and 4 bases had no gene match. The CDR3 spans 11 residues. Germline values: CDR1 SQVTM, CDR2 ANQGSEA. Here the CDR3 reads CSGGQGDGYTF. In DNA, the CDR3 is TGCAGCGGTGGACAGGGGGACGGCTACACCTTC.

Note on this clonotype: A much larger clone is a single base away; this may be a read error. J is TRBJ1-1 and V is TRBV12-3 or TRBV12-4; 8 nucleotides line up with TRBD1. The CDR3 is made up of 16 amino acids. Losses at the gene ends were 6 bases for V and 3 bases for J; bases not matched to a gene: 12. The chain's CDR3 is CASRPRQGLEDTEAFF. Here the CDR3 DNA reads TGTGCCAGCAGACCAAGACAGGGGCTGGAGGACACTGAAGCTTTCTTT.

The V and J genes are TRBV7-8 and TRBJ1-5; D unclear. CDR1 is SGHVS and CDR2 is FQNEAQ in the germline V gene. V gave up 5 bases and J gave up 4 bases, with 15 bases separating them. The CDR3 is 15 residues long. CDR3 protein: CASSPTGLGNQPQHF. CDR3 sequence (DNA): TGTGCCAGCAGCCCCACGGGCCTTGGGAATCAGCCCCAGCATTTT.

The chain has TRBV4-2 and TRBJ2-5; no clear D. Germline V gives CDR1 LGHNA, CDR2 YNFKEQ. Trimming cost V 0 bases and J 2 bases, with 7 bases left between them. CDR3 size: 14 residues. DNA of the CDR3: TGTGCCAGCAGCCAAGAAAGGCAGCAAGAGACCCAGTACTTC. Translated: CASSQERQQETQYF.

The rearrangement links TRBV10-1 to TRBJ1-5, with D hard to call. Trimming pared 8 bases from V and 9 bases from J, leaving 11 bases between. The CDR3 length is 11 residues. CDR1 is WNHNN and CDR2 is SYGVQD in the germline V gene (reference sequence). Here the CDR3 reads CASLASRPQHF. The CDR3, as DNA: TGCGCCAGCCTTGCGAGTCGGCCCCAGCATTTT.